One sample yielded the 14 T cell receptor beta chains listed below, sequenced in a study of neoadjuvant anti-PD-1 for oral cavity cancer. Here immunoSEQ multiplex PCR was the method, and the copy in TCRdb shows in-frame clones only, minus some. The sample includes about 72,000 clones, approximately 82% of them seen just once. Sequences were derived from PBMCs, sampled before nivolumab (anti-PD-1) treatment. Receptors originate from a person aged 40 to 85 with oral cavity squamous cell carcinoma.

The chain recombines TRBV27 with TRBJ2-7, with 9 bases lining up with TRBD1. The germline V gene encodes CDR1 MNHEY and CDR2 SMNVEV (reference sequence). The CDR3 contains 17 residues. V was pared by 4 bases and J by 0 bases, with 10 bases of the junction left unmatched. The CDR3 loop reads CASSSTHRDRDSYEQYF. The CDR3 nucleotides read TGTGCCAGCAGTTCAACACACCGGGACAGGGACTCCTACGAGCAGTACTTC.

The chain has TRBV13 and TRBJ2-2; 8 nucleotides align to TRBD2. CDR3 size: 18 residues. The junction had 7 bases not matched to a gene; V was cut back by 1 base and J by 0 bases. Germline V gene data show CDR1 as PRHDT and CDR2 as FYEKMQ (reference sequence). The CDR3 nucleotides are TGTGCCAGCAGCTTAGTCTCTCTAGCGGGCGCGAACACCGGGGAGCTGTTTTTT. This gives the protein CASSLVSLAGANTGELFF.

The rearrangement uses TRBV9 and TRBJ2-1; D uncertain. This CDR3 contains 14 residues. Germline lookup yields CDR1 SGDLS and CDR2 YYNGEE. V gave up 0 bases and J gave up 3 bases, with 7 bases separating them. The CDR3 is CASSVEENYNEQFF. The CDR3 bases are TGTGCCAGCAGCGTAGAGGAGAACTACAATGAGCAGTTCTTC.

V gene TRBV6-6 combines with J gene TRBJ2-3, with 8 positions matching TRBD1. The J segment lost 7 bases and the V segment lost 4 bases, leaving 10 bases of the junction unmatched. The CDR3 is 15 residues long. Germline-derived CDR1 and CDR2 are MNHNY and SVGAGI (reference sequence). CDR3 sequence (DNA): TGTGCCAGCAGTTTAAGGACAGGGTCGGAAAATACGCAGTATTTT. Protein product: CASSLRTGSENTQYF.

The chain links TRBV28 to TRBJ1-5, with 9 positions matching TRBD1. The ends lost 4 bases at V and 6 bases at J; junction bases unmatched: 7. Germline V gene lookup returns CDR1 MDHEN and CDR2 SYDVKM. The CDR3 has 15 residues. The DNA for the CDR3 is TGTGCCAGCAGTTCTACAGGGGGCGCACCTCAGCCCCAGCATTTT. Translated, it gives CASSSTGGAPQPQHF.

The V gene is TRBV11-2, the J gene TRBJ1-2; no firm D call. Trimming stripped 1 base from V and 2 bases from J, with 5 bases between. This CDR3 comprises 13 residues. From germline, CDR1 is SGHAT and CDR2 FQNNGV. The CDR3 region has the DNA TGTGCCAGCAGCTTAGCTTTGAACTATGGCTACACCTTC. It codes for CASSLALNYGYTF.

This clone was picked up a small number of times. The CDR3 DNA reads as TGCGCCAGCAGCCCCCGTCAGGGATTAGGTCGGGAGACCCAGTACTTC. It specifies CASSPRQGLGRETQYF. The chain employs TRBV4-1 and TRBJ2-5; a weak D match, TRBD1 (5 bases). The CDR3 contains 16 residues. Trimming removed 4 bases at V and 5 bases at J, with 20 bases between. The germline CDR1 and CDR2 sequences are MGHRA and YSYEKL.

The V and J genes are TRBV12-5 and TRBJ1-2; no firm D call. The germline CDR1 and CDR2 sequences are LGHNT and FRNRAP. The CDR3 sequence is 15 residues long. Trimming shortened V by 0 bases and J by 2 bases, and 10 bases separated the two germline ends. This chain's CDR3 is CASGLVPAVNYGYTF. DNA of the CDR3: TGTGCTAGTGGTTTGGTACCGGCTGTGAACTATGGCTACACCTTC. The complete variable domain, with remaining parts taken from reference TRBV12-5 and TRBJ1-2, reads DARVTQTPRHKVTEMGQEVTMRCQPILGHNTVFWYRQTMMQGLELLAYFRNRAPLDDSGMPKDRFSAEMPDATLATLKIQPSEPRDSAVYFCASGLVPAVNYGYTFGSGTRLTVV.

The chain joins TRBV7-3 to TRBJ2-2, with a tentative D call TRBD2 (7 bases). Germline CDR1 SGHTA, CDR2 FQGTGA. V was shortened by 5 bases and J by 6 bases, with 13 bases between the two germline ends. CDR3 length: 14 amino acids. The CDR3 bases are TGTGCCAGCAGCCGGGGGGCCAACTCCGGGGAGCTGTTTTTT. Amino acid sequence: CASSRGANSGELFF.

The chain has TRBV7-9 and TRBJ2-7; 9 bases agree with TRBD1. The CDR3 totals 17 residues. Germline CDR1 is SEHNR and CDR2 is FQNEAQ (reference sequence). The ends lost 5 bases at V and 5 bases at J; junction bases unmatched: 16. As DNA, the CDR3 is TGTGCCAGCAGCCACCGGGACAGGGCGGGTAACGAACACGAGCAGTACTTC. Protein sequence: CASSHRDRAGNEHEQYF.

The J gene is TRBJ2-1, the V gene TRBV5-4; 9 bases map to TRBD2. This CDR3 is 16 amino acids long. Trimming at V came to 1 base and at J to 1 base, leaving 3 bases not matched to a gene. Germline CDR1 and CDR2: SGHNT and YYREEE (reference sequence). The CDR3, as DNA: TGTGCCAGCAGCTTGTCAGCGGGAGGTTCCTACAATGAGCAGTTCTTC. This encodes CASSLSAGGSYNEQFF.

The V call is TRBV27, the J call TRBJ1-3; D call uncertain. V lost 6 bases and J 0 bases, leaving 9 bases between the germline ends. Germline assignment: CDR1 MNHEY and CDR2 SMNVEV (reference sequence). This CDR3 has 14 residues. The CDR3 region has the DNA TGTGCCAGCAGGGACCGATACTCTGGAAACACCATATATTTT. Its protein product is CASRDRYSGNTIYF.

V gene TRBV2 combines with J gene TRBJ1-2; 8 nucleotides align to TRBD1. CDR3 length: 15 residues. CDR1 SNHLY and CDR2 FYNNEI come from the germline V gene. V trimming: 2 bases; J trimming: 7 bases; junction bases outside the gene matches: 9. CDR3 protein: CASSETRTGRGGYTF. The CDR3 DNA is TGTGCCAGCAGTGAAACCAGGACAGGGAGGGGTGGCTACACCTTC. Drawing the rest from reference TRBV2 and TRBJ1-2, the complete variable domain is EPEVTQTPSHQVTQMGQEVILRCVPISNHLYFYWYRQILGQKVEFLVSFYNNEISEKSEIFDDQFSVERPDGSNFTLKIRSTKLEDSAMYFCASSETRTGRGGYTFGSGTRLTVV.

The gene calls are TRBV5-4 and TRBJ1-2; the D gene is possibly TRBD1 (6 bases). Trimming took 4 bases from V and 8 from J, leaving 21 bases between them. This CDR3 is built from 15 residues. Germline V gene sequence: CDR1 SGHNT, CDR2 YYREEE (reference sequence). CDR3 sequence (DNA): TGTGCCAGCAGCCTAATGGCGGGGGCGTCGGGCGGCTACACCTTC. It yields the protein CASSLMAGASGGYTF.